This record concerns one T cell receptor beta chain sequence. Sequencing used immunoSEQ multiplex PCR; TCRdb keeps in-frame clones, though not all of them. In the table there are around 300,000 clones, about nine tenths of which are singletons. The data originate from a study of blood T cell repertoires in COVID-19. The sequence was obtained from a man over 45 with active or convalescent COVID-19. The sample comprised peripheral blood.

CDR3 protein: CASSLGDTHSYEQYF. The CDR3 bases are TGTGCCAGCAGTTTAGGGGACACCCACTCCTACGAGCAGTACTTC. This rearrangement joins TRBV28 to TRBJ2-7; tentatively, D is TRBD1 (6 bases). CDR1 and CDR2 (germline): MDHEN, SYDVKM. This CDR3 has 15 residues. V lost 2 bases to trimming and J lost 0 bases, with 11 bases between them.